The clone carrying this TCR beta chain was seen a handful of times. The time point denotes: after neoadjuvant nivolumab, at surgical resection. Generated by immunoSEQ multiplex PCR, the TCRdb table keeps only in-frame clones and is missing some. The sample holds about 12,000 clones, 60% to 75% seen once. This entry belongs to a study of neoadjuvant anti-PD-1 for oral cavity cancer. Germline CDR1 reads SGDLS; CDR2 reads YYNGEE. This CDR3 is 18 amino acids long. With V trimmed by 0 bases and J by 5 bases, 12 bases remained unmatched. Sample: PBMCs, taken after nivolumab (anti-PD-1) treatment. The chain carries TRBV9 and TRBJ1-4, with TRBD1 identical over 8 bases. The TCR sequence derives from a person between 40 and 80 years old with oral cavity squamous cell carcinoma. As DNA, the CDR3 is TGTGCCAGCAGCGTAGGATATTTTGGGCGACAGGGGAATGAAAAACTGTTTTTT. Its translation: CASSVGYFGRQGNEKLFF.